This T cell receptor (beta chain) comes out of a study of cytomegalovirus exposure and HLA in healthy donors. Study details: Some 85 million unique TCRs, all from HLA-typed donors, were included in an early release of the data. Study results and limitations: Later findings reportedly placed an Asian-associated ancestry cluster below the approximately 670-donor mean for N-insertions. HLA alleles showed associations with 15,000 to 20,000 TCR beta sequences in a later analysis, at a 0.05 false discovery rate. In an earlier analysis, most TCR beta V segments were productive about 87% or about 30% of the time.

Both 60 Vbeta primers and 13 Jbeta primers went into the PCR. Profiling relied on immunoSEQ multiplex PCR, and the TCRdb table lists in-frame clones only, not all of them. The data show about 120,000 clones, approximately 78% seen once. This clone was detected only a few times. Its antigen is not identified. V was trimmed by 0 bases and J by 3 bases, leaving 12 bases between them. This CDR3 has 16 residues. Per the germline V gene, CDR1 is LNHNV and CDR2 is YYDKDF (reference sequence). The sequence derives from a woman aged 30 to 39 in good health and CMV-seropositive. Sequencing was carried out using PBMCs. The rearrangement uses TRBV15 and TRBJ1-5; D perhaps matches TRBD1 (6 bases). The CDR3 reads CATSRDEGQYNQPQHF. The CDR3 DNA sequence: TGTGCCACCAGCAGAGATGAAGGACAGTACAATCAGCCCCAGCATTTT.